These 32 T cell receptor beta chains were sequenced from one sample in a study of shared T cell receptors in the human thymus. TCRdb's copy holds only in-frame clones and misses some; the assay was immunoSEQ multiplex PCR. The sample contains hundreds of thousands of clones, roughly 90% of which appear only once. The same specimen was also included in a second study, on human thymus T cells.

The specimen sequenced was thymocytes. The receptor source for this set is a boy under three years old with a congenital heart defect.

This clone was counted a single time. V gene TRBV2 combines with J gene TRBJ2-7; TRBD1 aligns across 8 bases. Germline V CDR1 and CDR2: SNHLY, FYNNEI. The CDR3 covers 18 residues. The V and J ends lost 4 bases and 1 base, in that order; junction bases with no gene match: 15. The CDR3 is CASSAKTGDKLKSYEQYF. The DNA of the CDR3 is TGTGCCAGCAGTGCCAAGACAGGGGACAAGCTAAAATCCTACGAGCAGTACTTC.

The chain carries TRBV10-3 and TRBJ1-2; 10 bases align to TRBD1. The CDR3 covers 13 residues. CDR1 is ENHRY and CDR2 is SYGVKD in the germline V gene. The V gene end was trimmed by 10 bases and the J gene end by 6 bases; junction bases not matched to a gene: 8. CDR3 in DNA: TGTGCCACCAGACAGGGGGCAAAGGATGGCTACACCTTC. As protein: CATRQGAKDGYTF.

The chain is built from TRBV5-6 and TRBJ1-1, with TRBD1 as a possible D gene (6 bases). Germline CDR1 and CDR2: SGHDT and YYEEEE. V was pared by 5 bases and J by 1 base, with 15 bases between. The CDR3 spans 15 residues. CDR3 DNA: TGTGCCAGCAGACTGGGGGCCTATGAGAACACTGAAGCTTTCTTT. Residues: CASRLGAYENTEAFF.

The rearrangement joins TRBV5-4 to TRBJ1-3; possible D gene TRBD1, 6 bases. V lost 1 base and J lost 0, with 11 bases in between. CDR3 length equals 16 residues. The germline gives CDR1 SGHNT, CDR2 YYREEE (reference sequence). The CDR3 loop is CASSLSLTGSGNTIYF. Here the CDR3 DNA reads TGTGCCAGCAGCTTGTCCCTGACAGGCTCTGGAAACACCATATATTTT. Combining the CDR3 with reference TRBV5-4 and TRBJ1-3 gives the whole variable domain ETGVTQSPTHLIKTRGQQVTLRCSSQSGHNTVSWYQQALGQGPQFIFQYYREEENGRGNFPPRFSGLQFPNYSSELNVNALELDDSALYLCASSLSLTGSGNTIYFGEGSWLTVV.

This chain links TRBV30 with TRBJ2-3; 10 bases fit TRBD2. The CDR3 has 15 residues. Germline loops: CDR1 GTSNPN, CDR2 SVGIG (reference sequence). Losses at the gene ends were 2 bases for V and 4 bases for J; bases not matched to a gene: 6. The CDR3 region is CAWSFLAGVPDTQYF. The DNA of the CDR3 is TGTGCCTGGAGTTTCCTAGCGGGAGTACCAGATACGCAGTATTTT.

The chain links TRBV11-2 to TRBJ1-4; 10 bases align to TRBD1. Germline V gene data show CDR1 as SGHAT and CDR2 as FQNNGV. Germline trimming cut 5 bases from V and 0 bases from J; bases unmatched to any gene: 3. The CDR3 loop spans 16 amino acids. The CDR3 loop reads CASSRGQGTTNEKLFF. CDR3 DNA: TGTGCCAGCAGCAGGGGACAGGGGACAACTAATGAAAAACTGTTTTTT. The entire variable domain, with the rest obtained from reference TRBV11-2 and TRBJ1-4, is as follows: EAGVAQSPRYKIIEKRQSVAFWCNPISGHATLYWYQQILGQGPKLLIQFQNNGVVDDSQLPKDRFSAERLKGVDSTLKIQPAKLEDSAVYLCASSRGQGTTNEKLFFGSGTQLSVL.

The rearrangement uses TRBV6-1 and TRBJ1-2; D possibly corresponds to TRBD1 (5 bases). V dropped 2 bases and J dropped 6 bases, with 13 bases sitting between them. The CDR3 totals 14 residues. CDR1 and CDR2 (germline): MNHNS, SASEGT. The CDR3 coding sequence is TGTGCCAGCAGTGAAATAGCAGGGTGCCATGGCTACACCTTC. It is translated as CASSEIAGCHGYTF.

The rearrangement uses TRBV4-1 and TRBJ2-7; 8 bases map to TRBD1. CDR3 size: 14 residues. In germline, CDR1 is MGHRA, CDR2 YSYEKL. With 4 bases clipped from V and 2 bases from J, the junction kept 4 bases outside the gene matches. CDR3 bases: TGCGCCAGCAGCCCTTCGGACAGGGCCTACGAGCAGTACTTC. Encoded protein: CASSPSDRAYEQYF.

The gene calls are TRBV29-1 and TRBJ1-3; 7 bases are a match to TRBD1. In germline, CDR1 is SQVTM, CDR2 ANQGSEA. V lost 2 bases, J lost 2 bases, and 12 bases stayed unmatched. The CDR3 runs 17 residues. DNA for the CDR3: TGCAGCGTTGAATCCGAGACAGGGTTGATGCCTGGAAACACCATATATTTT. Residues: CSVESETGLMPGNTIYF.

The genes are TRBV5-1 and TRBJ2-1; 12 bases map to TRBD2. Germline CDR1 is SGHRS and CDR2 is YFSETQ. CDR3 length: 15 amino acids. The trim removed 4 bases at V and 7 bases at J, leaving 6 bases unmatched. This CDR3 is CASSLLAGGANEQFF. The CDR3 coding sequence is TGCGCCAGCAGCCTGCTAGCGGGAGGGGCTAATGAGCAGTTCTTC.

The rearrangement uses TRBV30 and TRBJ2-5; tentative D call: TRBD2 (7 bases). Germline values: CDR1 GTSNPN, CDR2 SVGIG (reference sequence). V lost 0 bases and J 1 base, leaving 18 bases between the germline ends. This CDR3 spans 17 amino acids. CDR3 bases: TGTGCCTGGAGTGTGGTGTGGCGGGGGCGATTCCAAGAGACCCAGTACTTC. Protein: CAWSVVWRGRFQETQYF.

This clone showed up just once. The rearrangement uses TRBV25-1 and TRBJ2-5; TRBD1 agrees at 9 bases. The DNA end is a closer match to TRBJ2-7, so the J assignment may be wrong. Germline-derived CDR1 and CDR2 are MGHDK and SYGVNS. The CDR3 has 15 residues. DNA for the CDR3: TGTGCCAGCAGTCCACAAGGGGACAGGGACTACGAGCAGTACTTC. It translates to CASSPQGDRDYEQYF.

The rearrangement uses TRBV28 and TRBJ2-7, with TRBD1 as a possible D gene (5 bases). The CDR3 is 16 residues long. Germline V gene data show CDR1 as MDHEN and CDR2 as SYDVKM. V lost 7 bases and J 4 bases, leaving 23 bases between the germline ends. CDR3 DNA sequence: TGTGCCAGCACCTTCAGGGATCCTCCAGTTCAGTACGAGCAGTACTTC. This encodes CASTFRDPPVQYEQYF.

The V gene is TRBV19, the J gene TRBJ2-2, with D possibly matching TRBD1 (7 bases). The CDR3 is made up of 16 amino acids. Germline values: CDR1 LNHDA, CDR2 SQIVND (reference sequence). V shed 7 bases and J shed 4 bases, with 19 bases lying between them. The CDR3 sequence: CASTLGQDGGTGELFF. CDR3 coding DNA: TGTGCCAGTACCCTCGGACAGGACGGGGGCACCGGGGAGCTGTTTTTT.

This clone was detected only once. This rearrangement joins TRBV7-2 to TRBJ2-3, with a possible D match to TRBD2 (5 bases). Germline V CDR1 and CDR2: SGHTA, FQGNSA. This CDR3 spans 16 amino acids. V lost 1 base to trimming and J lost 1 base, with 12 bases between them. CDR3 nucleotides: TGTGCCAGCAGCTTAGGTAGTGGGAGCGGCACAGATACGCAGTATTTT. This translates into CASSLGSGSGTDTQYF.

This clone was found a few times. Here the CDR3 DNA reads TGTGCCAGCAGCGGACAGAAAAGCGCTGGAAACACCATATATTTT. It yields the protein CASSGQKSAGNTIYF. The chain combines TRBV6-1 with TRBJ1-3; D is perhaps TRBD1 (6 bases). There are 15 residues in the CDR3. Germline CDR1 reads MNHNS; CDR2 reads SASEGT. Between the trimmed V and J ends, which lost 6 bases and 2 bases, there was a span of 14 bases.

The gene calls are TRBV4-3 and TRBJ2-4; D unresolved. Germline assignment: CDR1 LGHNA and CDR2 YSLEER. V lost 0 bases, J lost 0 bases, and 12 bases lay in between. This CDR3 region has 17 residues. CDR3 nucleotide sequence: TGCGCCAGCAGCCAAGATTCGTCCAGTCTAGCCAAAAACATTCAGTACTTC. Translating it yields CASSQDSSSLAKNIQYF.

The gene calls are TRBV9 and TRBJ2-7, with 11 nucleotides matching TRBD2. This CDR3 contains 20 residues. Germline loops: CDR1 SGDLS, CDR2 YYNGEE. With 5 bases clipped from V and 6 bases from J, the junction kept 25 bases outside the gene matches. The CDR3 here is CASRTPPSGRPLGYQSEQYF. The CDR3 region has the DNA TGTGCCAGCAGAACCCCCCCTAGCGGGAGGCCTCTGGGGTACCAAAGCGAGCAGTACTTC.

V usage is TRBV19 and J usage is TRBJ1-4, with TRBD1 matching over 7 bases. J lost 14 bases, V lost 5 bases, and 11 bases had no gene match. This CDR3 spans 13 amino acids. Germline CDR1 reads LNHDA; CDR2 reads SQIVND (reference sequence). CDR3 loop: CASSPGQSSYLFF. CDR3 in DNA: TGTGCCAGTAGTCCGGGACAGTCGTCGTATCTGTTTTTT.

V usage is TRBV7-6 and J usage is TRBJ2-1, with 15 nucleotides matching TRBD2. The CDR3 contains 19 residues. Germline V lookup: CDR1 SGHVS, CDR2 FNYEAQ. V was clipped by 1 base and J by 2 bases; unmatched bases: 6. This chain's CDR3 is CASSLGGLAGGWPYNEQFF. DNA for the CDR3: TGTGCCAGCAGCTTAGGGGGACTAGCGGGAGGTTGGCCCTACAATGAGCAGTTCTTC.

In this sample, this clone turned up a few times. This sequence joins TRBV29-1 and TRBJ2-5, with no clear D. Germline values: CDR1 SQVTM, CDR2 ANQGSEA. The CDR3 is 10 amino acids. V was trimmed by 4 bases and J by 5 bases, leaving 5 bases between them. The CDR3 DNA sequence: TGCAGCGTTGGAGTGGAGACCCAGTACTTC. It codes for CSVGVETQYF.

The chain has TRBV23-1 and TRBJ2-5; 7 nucleotides match TRBD2. TRBV23-1 is an ORF, with its function uncertain. Trimming removed 2 bases from V and 3 bases from J; junction bases left unmatched: 24. The CDR3 extends over 21 amino acids. The CDR3 nucleotides are TGCGCCAGCAGTCAAACTAGGAAGGGAGCTAAGATTCGGCTAGCGGAAGAGACCCAGTACTTC. It codes for CASSQTRKGAKIRLAEETQYF.

The chain employs TRBV4-2 and TRBJ2-4, with a weak D call TRBD2 (5 bases). This CDR3 is built from 14 residues. V was clipped by 0 bases and J by 7 bases, with 10 bases between them. Germline V CDR1 and CDR2: LGHNA, YNFKEQ. The DNA for the CDR3 is TGTGCCAGCAGCCAAGATCAGCGGTGGAACATTCAGTACTTC. This gives the protein CASSQDQRWNIQYF.

The genes are TRBV25-1 and TRBJ2-7; 8 bases agree with TRBD1. The CDR3 is 15 residues long. Germline CDR1 MGHDK, CDR2 SYGVNS. The V and J ends lost 0 bases and 4 bases, in that order; junction bases with no gene match: 5. This chain's CDR3 is CASSEYTDRDYEQYF. The CDR3 DNA is TGTGCCAGCAGTGAATATACGGACAGGGATTACGAGCAGTACTTC.

The rearrangement uses TRBV13 and TRBJ2-7; a weak D match, TRBD2 (7 bases). Germline CDR1 is PRHDT and CDR2 is FYEKMQ (reference sequence). CDR3 length equals 15 residues. With 2 bases removed from V and 2 bases from J, the gap between germline ends came to 13 bases. The CDR3 protein is CASSLHLRGPYEQYF. Written as DNA, the CDR3 is TGTGCCAGCAGCTTACACTTGCGGGGGCCCTACGAGCAGTACTTC.

This chain links TRBV19 with TRBJ1-5; TRBD1 matches 10 bases. The CDR3 length is 18 residues. Germline V lookup: CDR1 LNHDA, CDR2 SQIVND (reference sequence). The junction had 15 bases not matched to a gene; V was cut back by 6 bases and J by 4 bases. CDR3 loop: CASRRRRDRGWGNQPQHF. DNA for the CDR3: TGTGCCAGTAGGCGCCGCCGGGACAGGGGCTGGGGGAATCAGCCCCAGCATTTT. The whole variable domain, remainder taken from reference TRBV19 and TRBJ1-5, is DGGITQSPKYLFRKEGQNVTLSCEQNLNHDAMYWYRQDPGQGLRLIYYSQIVNDFQKGDIAEGYSVSREKKESFPLTVTSAQKNPTAFYLCASRRRRDRGWGNQPQHFGDGTRLSIL.

In this sample, this clone turned up a few times. The CDR3 nucleotides read TGTGCCAGCAGCCAGACTAGCGGGAGTCTTGGTGAGCAGTTCTTC. This codes for CASSQTSGSLGEQFF. V usage is TRBV25-1 and J usage is TRBJ2-1; 12 bases fit TRBD2. The germline gives CDR1 MGHDK, CDR2 SYGVNS. After removal of 6 bases from V and 9 bases from J, the junction contained 9 bases not matched to a gene. The CDR3 has 15 amino acids.

The chain employs TRBV2 and TRBJ2-3; D might be TRBD1 (5 bases). The CDR3 covers 14 residues. CDR1 and CDR2 from the germline V gene are SNHLY and FYNNEI. Trimming pared 3 bases from V and 2 bases from J, leaving 9 bases between. The CDR3 reads CASSEGRFTDTQYF. Here the CDR3 DNA reads TGTGCCAGCAGTGAGGGGCGGTTCACAGATACGCAGTATTTT.

CDR3 in DNA: TGCGCCAGCAGCTTGGCGGGGAGGACCGGCACAGATACGCAGTATTTT. The encoded protein is CASSLAGRTGTDTQYF. J is TRBJ2-3 and V is TRBV5-1, with D perhaps matching TRBD2 (6 bases). V was trimmed by 0 bases and J by 1 base, leaving 12 bases between them. This CDR3 is built from 16 residues. Germline V gene lookup returns CDR1 SGHRS and CDR2 YFSETQ.

The chain carries TRBV4-3 and TRBJ2-4; TRBD2 agrees at 12 bases. Germline CDR1 and CDR2: LGHNA and YSLEER. CDR3 length: 20 residues. Losses at the gene ends were 0 bases for V and 1 base for J; bases not matched to a gene: 10. CDR3 protein: CASSQDERLAGGAAKNIQYF. In DNA form, the CDR3 reads TGCGCCAGCAGCCAAGATGAACGGCTAGCGGGAGGGGCGGCCAAAAACATTCAGTACTTC.

The chain carries TRBV5-4 and TRBJ2-3; no reliable D call. The CDR3 totals 14 residues. Trimming left V 4 bases short and J 2 bases short, with 11 bases between. In germline, CDR1 is SGHNT, CDR2 YYREEE (reference sequence). CDR3: CASSPPPSTDTQYF. CDR3 DNA sequence: TGTGCCAGCAGCCCCCCCCCTTCCACAGATACGCAGTATTTT.

The J gene is TRBJ2-1, the V gene TRBV28; D is unclear. In germline, CDR1 is MDHEN, CDR2 SYDVKM. This CDR3 is built from 15 residues. V was cut by 3 bases and J by 8 bases, with 17 bases left in between. CDR3 bases: TGTGCCAGCAGTTTGAATATGGCTAGGAGCGATGAGCAGTTCTTC. This encodes CASSLNMARSDEQFF.